This T cell receptor (beta chain) originates from a study of blood T cell repertoires in COVID-19. Study-wide context: Donors in the United States, Italy and Spain gave samples during acute or convalescent COVID-19. T cells, B-cell-depleted T cells, or PBMCs provided the cDNA or gDNA that served as material.

Losses at the gene ends were 3 bases for V and 2 bases for J; bases not matched to a gene: 4. Germline loops: CDR1 SGHAT, CDR2 FQNNGV. This CDR3 contains 14 residues. Original methodology: Quantification of nucleated cells was approximated via reference gene primer amplification. Data came from immunoSEQ multiplex PCR; TCRdb stores just in-frame clones and leaves some out. V and J calls plus clone size are reproduced from that table; the DNA served to infer D and trimming. The sample shows under 300,000 clones, more than 75% of them seen only once. Clinical history reported by participants formed the basis on which cohorts were assigned.

The rearrangement uses TRBV11-2 and TRBJ2-7; 7 nucleotides agree with TRBD1. The TCR comes from a woman aged 50 to 60 who had recovered from COVID-19. Material: PBMCs or T cells enriched from blood (not recorded which). As DNA, the CDR3 is TGTGCCAGCAGCTTCTATGGACAGGCCTACGAGCAGTACTTC. Translated: CASSFYGQAYEQYF.